These 24 T cell receptor beta chains were all obtained from the same sample, sequenced in a study of blood T cell repertoires in COVID-19. Profiling relied on immunoSEQ multiplex PCR, and the TCRdb table lists in-frame clones only, not all of them. The sample contains 65,000 to 95,000 clones, roughly 78% of which appear only once. Sequencing was carried out using peripheral blood. The receptors shown here come from a man in his 60s with COVID-19, enrolled during active disease.

CDR3 nucleotide sequence: TGTGCCAGCAATCCGGGACAGCAAGAGACCCAGTACTTC. Amino acid sequence: CASNPGQQETQYF. This sequence joins TRBV5-5 and TRBJ2-5, with 7 bases matching TRBD1. The junction had 4 bases not matched to a gene; V was cut back by 6 bases and J by 2 bases. CDR3 length: 13 residues. Looked up from germline, CDR1 is SGHKS and CDR2 is YYEKEE (reference sequence).

This clone was counted once. The genes are TRBV6-2 or TRBV6-3 and TRBJ1-6, with 8 positions matching TRBD1. The CDR3 runs 17 residues. V shed 2 bases, J shed 7 bases, and the junction held 10 bases outside the gene matches. Germline V gene data show CDR1 as MNHEY and CDR2 as SVGEGT. Written as DNA, the CDR3 is TGTGCCAGCAGTTACGACGGGACAGGCGTTAGGAATTCACCCCTCCACTTT. This gives the protein CASSYDGTGVRNSPLHF.

The chain is built from TRBV15 and TRBJ1-1; D might be TRBD1 (6 bases). The V end lost 3 bases, the J end lost 1 base, and 15 bases lay between the germline ends. This CDR3 region has 16 residues. CDR1 is LNHNV and CDR2 is YYDKDF in the germline V gene (reference sequence). CDR3 sequence (DNA): TGTGCCACCAGCAGGCGAGGGGGAATCAAGAACACTGAAGCTTTCTTT. It is translated as CATSRRGGIKNTEAFF. Complete variable domain (other parts from reference TRBV15 and TRBJ1-1): DAMVIQNPRYQVTQFGKPVTLSCSQTLNHNVMYWYQQKSSQAPKLLFHYYDKDFNNEADTPDNFQSRRPNTSFCFLDIRSPGLGDTAMYLCATSRRGGIKNTEAFFGQGTRLTVV.

This clone was detected a few times. The V call is TRBV6-1, the J call TRBJ1-6, with D uncertain. The CDR3 has 14 residues. Trimming took off 1 base at V and 9 bases at J, with 10 bases between the two ends. CDR1 and CDR2 from the germline V gene are MNHNS and SASEGT. CDR3 in DNA: TGTGCCAGCAGTGAAGGGGCTACCAGTTCACCCCTCCACTTT. Its protein is CASSEGATSSPLHF.

The chain couples TRBV6-2 or TRBV6-3 to TRBJ1-2; 9 nucleotides agree with TRBD1. Trimming took 4 bases from V and 2 from J; bases not matched to a gene: 8. The CDR3 contains 16 residues. The germline CDR1 and CDR2 sequences are MNHEY and SVGEGT. CDR3 sequence reads: CASSFGRDRVNYGYTF. CDR3 DNA sequence: TGTGCCAGCAGTTTCGGCCGGGACAGGGTCAACTATGGCTACACCTTC.

This chain joins TRBV5-1 and TRBJ2-7; a possible D gene is TRBD1 (7 bases). Germline lookup yields CDR1 SGHRS and CDR2 YFSETQ. CDR3 length: 15 residues. The V end lost 0 bases, the J end lost 1 base, and 11 bases lay between the germline ends. The CDR3, as DNA: TGCGCCAGCAGCTTGGATTCAGGGGGGTCCTACGAGCAGTACTTC. Residues: CASSLDSGGSYEQYF.

The V and J genes are TRBV4-1 and TRBJ2-4; 11 nucleotides agree with TRBD2. This CDR3 spans 16 amino acids. Germline V gene data show CDR1 as MGHRA and CDR2 as YSYEKL. J gave up 6 bases and V 0 bases, and 4 bases lay outside the gene matches. The CDR3 nucleotides read TGCGCCAGCAGCCAAGAACTAGCGGGAGTCGGAAACATTCAGTACTTC. This codes for CASSQELAGVGNIQYF.

This chain uses TRBV5-1 with TRBJ2-7; 8 bases fit TRBD1. With 2 bases clipped from V and 2 bases from J, the junction kept 3 bases outside the gene matches. The CDR3 totals 14 residues. Germline-derived CDR1 and CDR2 are SGHRS and YFSETQ. In nucleotides, the CDR3 is TGCGCCAGCAGCTTTGGACAGGGAACCTACGAGCAGTACTTC. It is translated as CASSFGQGTYEQYF.

This chain uses TRBV6-6 with TRBJ2-3, with TRBD2 matching over 10 bases. Trimming at V came to 6 bases and at J to 4 bases, leaving 7 bases not matched to a gene. Germline values: CDR1 MNHNY, CDR2 SVGAGI (reference sequence). This CDR3 is 15 amino acids long. The DNA for the CDR3 is TGTGCCAGCAGCAGCGGGGGGGCGGTGGCAGATACGCAGTATTTT. The encoded protein is CASSSGGAVADTQYF.

The rearrangement links TRBV1 to TRBJ2-3; TRBD2 is the table's D call, not checked against the DNA. TRBV1 is a documented pseudogene. This CDR3 has 16 amino acids. CDR3 region: CTSSQEAGGPGDTQYF. The DNA of the CDR3 is TGCACCAGCAGCCAAGAGGCGGGGGGCCCGGGAGATACGCAGTATTTT.

This chain joins TRBV10-3 and TRBJ2-1, with D possibly TRBD1 on 6 matching bases. V was pared by 0 bases and J by 9 bases, with 15 bases between. Per the germline V gene, CDR1 is ENHRY and CDR2 is SYGVKD. The CDR3 runs to 15 residues. The CDR3 here is CAISESDPLTGEQFF. The CDR3 DNA follows: TGTGCCATCAGTGAGTCGGATCCACTGACAGGTGAGCAGTTCTTC.

This chain uses TRBV11-3 with TRBJ2-5; 7 nucleotides line up with TRBD1. After removal of 5 bases from V and 4 bases from J, the junction contained 7 bases not matched to a gene. Germline CDR1 reads SGHNT; CDR2 reads YENEEA. The CDR3 consists of 14 residues. CDR3 sequence (DNA): TGTGCCAGCAGCCGGGGACAGAGTCGAGAGACCCAGTACTTC. Its translation: CASSRGQSRETQYF.

The rearrangement uses TRBV6-5 and TRBJ2-3, with D perhaps matching TRBD1 (5 bases). Deletions cut 6 bases from V and 0 bases from J, with 10 bases between. This CDR3 is built from 14 residues. The germline V gene has CDR1 MNHEY and CDR2 SVGAGI. CDR3 in amino acids: CASRKTASTDTQYF. DNA for the CDR3: TGTGCCAGCAGGAAGACAGCGAGCACAGATACGCAGTATTTT.

The V call is TRBV5-5, the J call TRBJ2-3; TRBD2 agrees at 7 bases. CDR1 is SGHKS and CDR2 is YYEKEE in the germline V gene (reference sequence). This CDR3 is 15 amino acids long. V was clipped by 2 bases and J by 0 bases; unmatched bases: 3. Here the CDR3 reads CASSLAGISTDTQYF. The CDR3 bases are TGTGCCAGCAGCTTAGCGGGGATTAGCACAGATACGCAGTATTTT.

This clone was seen more than once but under ten times. This sequence joins TRBV2 and TRBJ1-1; weak D call: TRBD1 (6 bases). Germline V CDR1 and CDR2: SNHLY, FYNNEI. The CDR3 contains 14 residues. Trimming left V 7 bases short and J 3 bases short, with 15 bases between. The DNA of the CDR3 is TGTGCCAGCATGGGGGACACACGGGACACTGAAGCTTTCTTT. Its protein is CASMGDTRDTEAFF. Filled out from reference TRBV2 and TRBJ1-1, the complete variable domain reads EPEVTQTPSHQVTQMGQEVILRCVPISNHLYFYWYRQILGQKVEFLVSFYNNEISEKSEIFDDQFSVERPDGSNFTLKIRSTKLEDSAMYFCASMGDTRDTEAFFGQGTRLTVV.

The genes are TRBV13 and TRBJ1-2; D uncertain. CDR1 and CDR2 (germline): PRHDT, FYEKMQ (reference sequence). The V end lost 0 bases, the J end lost 7 bases, and 9 bases lay between the germline ends. CDR3 size: 13 residues. The CDR3 bases are TGTGCCAGCAGCTTAGGGCGGCGATCTGGCTACACCTTC. Translating gives CASSLGRRSGYTF.

This clone occurred a few times. The CDR3 here is CSGPRGDTQYF. The CDR3 nucleotides are TGCAGTGGCCCTCGGGGAGATACGCAGTATTTT. The chain recombines TRBV20-1 with TRBJ2-3, with D possibly matching TRBD2 (5 bases). Per germline, CDR1 DFQATT and CDR2 SNEGSKA (reference sequence). V dropped 7 bases and J dropped 5 bases, with 10 bases sitting between them. The CDR3 is 11 amino acids.

The chain carries TRBV5-8 and TRBJ2-7, with D possibly matching TRBD1 (6 bases). V gave up 5 bases and J gave up 2 bases, with 11 bases separating them. The CDR3 has 13 amino acids. CDR1 is SGHTS and CDR2 is YDEGEE in the germline V gene. The CDR3 region is CASRKTGTYEQYF. DNA for the CDR3: TGTGCCAGCAGGAAAACAGGGACCTACGAGCAGTACTTC. The full variable domain, rest sourced from reference TRBV5-8 and TRBJ2-7, is EAGVTQSPTHLIKTRGQQATLRCSPISGHTSVYWYQQALGLGLQFLLWYDEGEERNRGNFPPRFSGRQFPNYSSELNVNALELEDSALYLCASRKTGTYEQYFGPGTRLTVT.

The rearrangement uses TRBV4-1 and TRBJ2-5; weak D call: TRBD2 (6 bases). Germline CDR1 and CDR2: MGHRA and YSYEKL. The CDR3 runs 16 residues. The V and J ends lost 1 base and 4 bases respectively, with 16 bases between them. CDR3 loop: CASSQVGGARIETQYF. CDR3 DNA sequence: TGCGCCAGCAGCCAAGTAGGAGGGGCCCGAATAGAGACCCAGTACTTC.

This clone came up once. V is TRBV4-3 and J is TRBJ2-2; TRBD2 might be the D (5 bases). V was shortened by 2 bases and J by 1 base, with 11 bases between the two germline ends. This CDR3 contains 16 residues. Looked up from germline, CDR1 is LGHNA and CDR2 is YSLEER. The CDR3 DNA is TGCGCCAGCAGCCAAATAGCGAGTGGGAACACCGGGGAGCTGTTTTTT. It codes for CASSQIASGNTGELFF.

The chain recombines TRBV5-1 with TRBJ1-1, with TRBD1 as a possible D gene (6 bases). There are 13 residues in the CDR3. The germline V gene encodes CDR1 SGHRS and CDR2 YFSETQ. V was shortened by 2 bases and J by 8 bases, with 13 bases between the two germline ends. The CDR3 here is CASSFGGQGEAFF. CDR3 sequence (DNA): TGCGCCAGCAGCTTTGGGGGCCAAGGGGAAGCTTTCTTT. Complete variable domain (other parts from reference TRBV5-1 and TRBJ1-1): KAGVTQTPRYLIKTRGQQVTLSCSPISGHRSVSWYQQTPGQGLQFLFEYFSETQRNKGNFPGRFSGRQFSNSRSEMNVSTLELGDSALYLCASSFGGQGEAFFGQGTRLTVV.

The chain carries TRBV18 and TRBJ2-1, with D perhaps TRBD2 (6 bases). The CDR3 is made up of 16 amino acids. Germline V gene lookup returns CDR1 KGHSH and CDR2 LQKENI. The germline V and J ends were trimmed by 4 bases and 1 base, with 14 bases remaining between them. In nucleotides, the CDR3 is TGTGCCAGCTCACAACTTAGCGGAAGTTCCTACAATGAGCAGTTCTTC. Its protein is CASSQLSGSSYNEQFF.

In nucleotides, the CDR3 is TGTGCCAGCAGGGACAGCCCTGGAGCGGTAAACACTGAAGCTTTCTTT. This codes for CASRDSPGAVNTEAFF. The rearrangement uses TRBV2 and TRBJ1-1; D may be TRBD1 (6 bases). The V and J ends lost 6 bases and 2 bases respectively, with 19 bases between them. This CDR3 contains 16 residues. Looked up from germline, CDR1 is SNHLY and CDR2 is FYNNEI.

This chain uses TRBV9 with TRBJ2-3; TRBD2 matches at 8 bases. V trimming: 4 bases; J trimming: 6 bases; junction bases outside the gene matches: 7. Germline-derived CDR1 and CDR2 are SGDLS and YYNGEE. The CDR3 covers 14 residues. CDR3 sequence (DNA): TGTGCCAGCAGCCCCGGACTAGCAGGGGATACGCAGTATTTT. Its protein product is CASSPGLAGDTQYF.